The following is a T cell receptor (beta chain) sequence with its context. The antigen is unknown. This specimen comes from a study of cytomegalovirus exposure and HLA in healthy donors. Study-wide results and caveats: Per a later analysis, roughly 17,000 TCR beta sequences showed association with HLA alleles at 0.05 false discovery rate.

Trimming shortened V by 1 base and J by 7 bases, and 10 bases separated the two germline ends. CDR1 is SGHTA, CDR2 FQGNSA, per germline. CDR3 length: 13 amino acids. The PCR made use of 60 Vbeta and 13 Jbeta primers. The table came from immunoSEQ multiplex PCR; TCRdb's copy has only in-frame clones and leaves some out. This sample carries approximately 140,000 clones, 82% of them seen once, and the ten largest clones take roughly 1.9%. Sequences were obtained from PBMCs. This TCR was recovered from a woman in her forties in good health and CMV-seronegative. The V call is TRBV7-2, the J call TRBJ1-2; the D is unclear. The CDR3 DNA reads as TGTGCCAGCAGCTTAGGGGCAGGAGGTGGCTACACCTTC. Protein: CASSLGAGGGYTF.